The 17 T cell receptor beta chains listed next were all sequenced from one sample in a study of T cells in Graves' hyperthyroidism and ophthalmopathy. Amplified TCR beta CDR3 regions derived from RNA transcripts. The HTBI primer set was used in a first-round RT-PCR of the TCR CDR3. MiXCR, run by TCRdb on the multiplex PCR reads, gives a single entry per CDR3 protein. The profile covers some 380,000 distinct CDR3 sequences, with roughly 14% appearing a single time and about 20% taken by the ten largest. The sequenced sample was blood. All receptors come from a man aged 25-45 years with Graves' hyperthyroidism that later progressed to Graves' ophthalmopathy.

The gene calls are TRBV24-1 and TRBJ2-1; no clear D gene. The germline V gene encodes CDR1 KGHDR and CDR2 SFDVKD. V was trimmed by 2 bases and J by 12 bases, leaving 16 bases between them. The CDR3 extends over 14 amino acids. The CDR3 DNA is TGTGCCACCAGTGATTACTCGGCCGGATCAGGGCAGTTCTTC. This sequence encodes CATSDYSAGSGQFF.

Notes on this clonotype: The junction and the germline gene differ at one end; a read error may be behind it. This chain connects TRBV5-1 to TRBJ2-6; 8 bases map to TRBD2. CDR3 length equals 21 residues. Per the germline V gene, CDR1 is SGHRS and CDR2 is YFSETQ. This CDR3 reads CASSSRGSGGGTGGGASVLTF. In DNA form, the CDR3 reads TGCGCCAGCAGCTCCCGTGGGAGCGGGGGAGGTACCGGTGGTGGGGCCAGCGTCCTGACTTTC.

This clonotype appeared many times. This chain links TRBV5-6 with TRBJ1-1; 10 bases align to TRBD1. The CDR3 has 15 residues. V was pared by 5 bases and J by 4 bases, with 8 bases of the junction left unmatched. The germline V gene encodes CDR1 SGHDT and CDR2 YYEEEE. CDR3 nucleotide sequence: TGTGCCAGCAGAACAAGACAGGGGGCGGTCACTGAAGCTTTCTTT. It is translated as CASRTRQGAVTEAFF.

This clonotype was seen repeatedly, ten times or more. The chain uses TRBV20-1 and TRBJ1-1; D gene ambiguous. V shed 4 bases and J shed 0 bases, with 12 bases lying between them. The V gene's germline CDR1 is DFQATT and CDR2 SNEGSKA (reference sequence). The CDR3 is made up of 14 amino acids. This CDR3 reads CSATRTVMNTEAFF. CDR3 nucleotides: TGCAGTGCTACCCGGACGGTCATGAACACTGAAGCTTTCTTT.

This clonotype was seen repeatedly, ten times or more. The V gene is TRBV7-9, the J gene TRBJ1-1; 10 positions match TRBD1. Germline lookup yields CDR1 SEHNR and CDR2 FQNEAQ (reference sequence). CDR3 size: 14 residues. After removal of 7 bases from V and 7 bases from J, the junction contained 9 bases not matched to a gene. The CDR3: CASNPGQGRNEAFF. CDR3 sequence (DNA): TGTGCCAGCAACCCGGGACAGGGGCGTAATGAAGCTTTCTTT.

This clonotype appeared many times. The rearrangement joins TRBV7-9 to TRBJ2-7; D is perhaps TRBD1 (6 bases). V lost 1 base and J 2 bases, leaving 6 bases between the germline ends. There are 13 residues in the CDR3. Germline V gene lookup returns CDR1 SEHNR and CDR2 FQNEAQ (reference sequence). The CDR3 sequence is CASSLDRAYEQYF. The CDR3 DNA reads TGTGCCAGCAGCTTAGACAGGGCCTACGAGCAGTACTTC.

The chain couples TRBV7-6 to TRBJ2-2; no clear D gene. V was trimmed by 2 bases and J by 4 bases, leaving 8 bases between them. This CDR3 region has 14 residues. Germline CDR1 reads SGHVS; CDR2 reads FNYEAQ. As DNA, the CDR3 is TGTGCCAGCAGCTTATTGACGCCCACCGGGGAGCTGTTTTTT. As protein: CASSLLTPTGELFF.

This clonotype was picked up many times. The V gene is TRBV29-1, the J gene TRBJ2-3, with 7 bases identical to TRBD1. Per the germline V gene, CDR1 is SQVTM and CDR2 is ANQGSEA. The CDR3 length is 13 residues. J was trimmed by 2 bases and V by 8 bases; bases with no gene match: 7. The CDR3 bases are TGCAGCTCGAAGGGACAGTACACAGATACGCAGTATTTT. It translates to CSSKGQYTDTQYF.

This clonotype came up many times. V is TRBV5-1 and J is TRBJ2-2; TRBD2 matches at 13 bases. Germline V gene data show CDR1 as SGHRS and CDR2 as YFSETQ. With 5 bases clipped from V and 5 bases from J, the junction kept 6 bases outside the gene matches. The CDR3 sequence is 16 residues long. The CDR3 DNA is TGCGCCAGCAGTCCTACTAGCGGGGGGGCGACCGGGGAGCTGTTTTTT. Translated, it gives CASSPTSGGATGELFF.

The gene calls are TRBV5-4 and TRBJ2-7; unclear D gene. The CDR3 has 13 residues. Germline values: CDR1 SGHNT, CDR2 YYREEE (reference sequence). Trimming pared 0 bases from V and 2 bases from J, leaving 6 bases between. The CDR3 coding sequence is TGTGCCAGCAGCTTGGAGGAAGCCTACGAGCAGTACTTC. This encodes CASSLEEAYEQYF.

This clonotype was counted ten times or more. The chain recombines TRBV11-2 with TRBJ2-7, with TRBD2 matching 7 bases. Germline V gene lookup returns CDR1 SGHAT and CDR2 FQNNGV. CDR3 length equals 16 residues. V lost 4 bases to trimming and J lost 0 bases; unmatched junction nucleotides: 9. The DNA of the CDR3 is TGTGCCAGCAGCTCCGTACACGGGAGGAGCTCCTACGAGCAGTACTTC. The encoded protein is CASSSVHGRSSYEQYF.

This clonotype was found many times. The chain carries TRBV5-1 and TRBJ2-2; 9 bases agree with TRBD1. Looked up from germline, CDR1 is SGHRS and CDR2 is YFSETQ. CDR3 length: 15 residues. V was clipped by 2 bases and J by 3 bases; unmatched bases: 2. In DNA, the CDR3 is TGCGCCAGCAGCTTAGGACAGGGGTACACCGGGGAGCTGTTTTTT. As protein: CASSLGQGYTGELFF. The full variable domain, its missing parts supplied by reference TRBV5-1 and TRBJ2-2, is KAGVTQTPRYLIKTRGQQVTLSCSPISGHRSVSWYQQTPGQGLQFLFEYFSETQRNKGNFPGRFSGRQFSNSRSEMNVSTLELGDSALYLCASSLGQGYTGELFFGEGSRLTVL.

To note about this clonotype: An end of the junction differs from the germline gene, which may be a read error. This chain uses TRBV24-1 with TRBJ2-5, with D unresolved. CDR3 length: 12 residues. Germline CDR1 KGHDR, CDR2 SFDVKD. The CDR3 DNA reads TGTGCCACCAGTGATTCCACGTCCCGTCATAACTTC. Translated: CATSDSTSRHNF.

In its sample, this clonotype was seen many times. CDR3 in amino acids: CASSAPGKETRLGTF. The DNA for the CDR3 is TGTGCCAGCAGTGCGCCAGGGAAAGAGACCCGGCTAGGTACCTTC. The chain couples TRBV12-3 or TRBV12-4 to TRBJ1-2; D possibly corresponds to TRBD1 (5 bases). The V end lost 5 bases, the J end lost 14 bases, and 27 bases lay between the germline ends. The CDR3 is made up of 15 amino acids.

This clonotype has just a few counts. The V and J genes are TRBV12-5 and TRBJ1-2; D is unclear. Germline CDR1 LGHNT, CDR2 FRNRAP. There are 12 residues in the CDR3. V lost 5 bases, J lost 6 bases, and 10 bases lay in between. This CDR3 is CASGGPGNGYTF. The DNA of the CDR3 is TGTGCTAGTGGTGGACCGGGAAATGGCTACACCTTC.

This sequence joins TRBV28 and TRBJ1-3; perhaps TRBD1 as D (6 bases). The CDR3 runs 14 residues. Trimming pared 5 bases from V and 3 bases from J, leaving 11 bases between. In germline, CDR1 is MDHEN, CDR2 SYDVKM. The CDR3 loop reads CASSGGAGGNTIYF. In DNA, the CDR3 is TGTGCCAGCAGTGGGGGCGCAGGTGGAAACACCATATATTTT.

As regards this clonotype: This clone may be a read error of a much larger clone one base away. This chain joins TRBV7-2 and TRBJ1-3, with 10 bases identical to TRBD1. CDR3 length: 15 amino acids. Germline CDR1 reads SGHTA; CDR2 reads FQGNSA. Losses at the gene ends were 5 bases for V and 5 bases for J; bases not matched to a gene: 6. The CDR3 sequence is CASSQGQGHRNTIYF. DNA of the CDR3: TGTGCCAGCAGCCAGGGACAGGGGCACAGAAACACCATATATTTT. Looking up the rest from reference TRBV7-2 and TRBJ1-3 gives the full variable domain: GAGVSQSPSNKVTEKGKDVELRCDPISGHTALYWYRQSLGQGLEFLIYFQGNSAPDKSGLPSDRFSAERTGGSVSTLTIQRTQQEDSAVYLCASSQGQGHRNTIYFGEGSWLTVV.